Listed here is a single T cell receptor beta chain. Its antigen is currently unknown. About 0.5 to 1 ug RNA was reverse transcribed with random hexamers. TCRdb independently ran MiXCR on the immunoSEQ multiplex PCR reads; one entry per CDR3 protein. The data contain 140,000 or so distinct CDR3 sequences, roughly 94% of them singletons. The data stem from a study of CD8 T cells in Susac syndrome. Controls were healthy donors chosen to match patients in age and sex. Both CD4+ and CD8+ T cells were negatively isolated, and TEMRA cells underwent FACS enrichment. Study-wide findings and caveats: It was acknowledged by the study that relatively few individuals were included in its TCR sequencing and HLA analysis.

The CDR3 sequence is 12 residues long. The V gene's germline CDR1 is MNHEY and CDR2 SMNVEV (reference sequence). The V end was cut by 6 bases, the J end by 9 bases, with 12 bases between. The sequenced sample was CD4+ T cells from PBMCs. The chain joins TRBV27 to TRBJ1-5; D perhaps matches TRBD1 (5 bases). This TCR derives from a human donor in good health. CDR3 nucleotides: TGTGCCAGCAGCGACCTTGGGGGGCCCCAGCATTTT. It encodes CASSDLGGPQHF.